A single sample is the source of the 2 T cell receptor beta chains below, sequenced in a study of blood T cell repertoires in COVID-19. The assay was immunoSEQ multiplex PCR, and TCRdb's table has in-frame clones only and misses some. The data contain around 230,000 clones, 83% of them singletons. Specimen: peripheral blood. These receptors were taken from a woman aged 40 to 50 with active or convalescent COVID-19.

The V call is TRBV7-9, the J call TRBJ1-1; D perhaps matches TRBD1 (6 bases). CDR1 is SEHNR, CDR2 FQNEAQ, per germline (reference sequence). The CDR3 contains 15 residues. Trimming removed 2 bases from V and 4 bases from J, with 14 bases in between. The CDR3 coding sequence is TGTGCCAGCAGCTTACGTTCAGGGGTGTCCACTGAAGCTTTCTTT. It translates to CASSLRSGVSTEAFF. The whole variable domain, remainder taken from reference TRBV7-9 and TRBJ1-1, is DTGVSQNPRHKITKRGQNVTFRCDPISEHNRLYWYRQTLGQGPEFLTYFQNEAQLEKSRLLSDRFSAERPKGSFSTLEIQRTEQGDSAMYLCASSLRSGVSTEAFFGQGTRLTVV.

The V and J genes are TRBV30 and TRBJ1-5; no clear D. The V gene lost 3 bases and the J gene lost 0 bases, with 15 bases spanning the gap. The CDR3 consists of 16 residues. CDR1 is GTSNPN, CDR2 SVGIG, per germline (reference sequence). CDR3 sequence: CAWSPRSGLSNQPQHF. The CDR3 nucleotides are TGTGCCTGGAGCCCACGGTCGGGTCTTAGCAATCAGCCCCAGCATTTT. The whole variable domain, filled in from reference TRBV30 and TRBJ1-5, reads SQTIHQWPATLVQPVGSPLSLECTVEGTSNPNLYWYRQAAGRGLQLLFYSVGIGQISSEVPQNLSASRPQDRQFILSSKKLLLSDSGFYLCAWSPRSGLSNQPQHFGDGTRLSIL.